This TCR beta chain was captured by sequencing in a study of T cells in Graves' hyperthyroidism and ophthalmopathy. Trimming removed 7 bases at V and 0 bases at J, with 9 bases between. From germline, CDR1 is DFQATT and CDR2 SNEGSKA (reference sequence). This CDR3 contains 13 residues. Researchers took RNA transcripts and amplified the TCR beta CDR3 regions from them. In the first-round RT-PCR of the TCR CDR3, the HTBI primer set was used. TCRdb re-derived calls from the multiplex PCR reads in MiXCR, one entry per CDR3 protein. The sample records roughly 420,000 distinct CDR3 sequences, roughly an eighth being singletons. The table lists this clonotype with many counts.

The chain combines TRBV20-1 with TRBJ1-4; D is ambiguous. The sequence was obtained from a woman between 18 and 29 years old with Graves' hyperthyroidism. The sequenced sample consisted of blood. CDR3 sequence reads: CSGLGATNEKLFF. The CDR3 DNA reads TGCAGTGGATTAGGCGCAACTAATGAAAAACTGTTTTTT.